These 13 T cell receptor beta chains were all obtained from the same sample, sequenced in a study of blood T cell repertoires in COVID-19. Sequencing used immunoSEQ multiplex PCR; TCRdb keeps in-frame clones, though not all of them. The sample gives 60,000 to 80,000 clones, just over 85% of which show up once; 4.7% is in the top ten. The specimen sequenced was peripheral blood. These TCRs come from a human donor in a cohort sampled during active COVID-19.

The CDR3 protein is CATSRGGSYNEQFF. DNA of the CDR3: TGTGCCACCAGCAGGGGGGGGTCCTACAATGAGCAGTTCTTC. This sequence joins TRBV15 and TRBJ2-1, with 7 bases that match TRBD2. The CDR3 runs to 14 residues. J lost 1 base, V lost 3 bases, and 0 bases had no gene match. The germline V gene has CDR1 LNHNV and CDR2 YYDKDF (reference sequence).

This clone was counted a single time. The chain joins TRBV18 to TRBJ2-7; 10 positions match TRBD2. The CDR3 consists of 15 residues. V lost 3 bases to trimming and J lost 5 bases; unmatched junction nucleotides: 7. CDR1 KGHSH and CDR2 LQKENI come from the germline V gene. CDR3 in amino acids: CASSPWASGRNEQYF. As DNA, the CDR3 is TGTGCCAGCTCACCTTGGGCTAGCGGGAGAAACGAGCAGTACTTC.

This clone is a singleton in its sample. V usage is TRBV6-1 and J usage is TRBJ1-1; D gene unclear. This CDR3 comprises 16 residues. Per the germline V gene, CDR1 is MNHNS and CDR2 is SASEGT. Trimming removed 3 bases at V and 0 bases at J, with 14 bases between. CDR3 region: CASSDPSEPMNTEAFF. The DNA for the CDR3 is TGTGCCAGCAGTGACCCCTCCGAGCCCATGAACACTGAAGCTTTCTTT.

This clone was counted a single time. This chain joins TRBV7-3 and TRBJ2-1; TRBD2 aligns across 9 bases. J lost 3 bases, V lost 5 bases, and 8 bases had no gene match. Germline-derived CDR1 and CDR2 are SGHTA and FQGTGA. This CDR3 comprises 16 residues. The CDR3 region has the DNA TGTGCCAGCAGCACCCGCGGCGGGGGGGGCTACAATGAGCAGTTCTTC. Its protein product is CASSTRGGGGYNEQFF.

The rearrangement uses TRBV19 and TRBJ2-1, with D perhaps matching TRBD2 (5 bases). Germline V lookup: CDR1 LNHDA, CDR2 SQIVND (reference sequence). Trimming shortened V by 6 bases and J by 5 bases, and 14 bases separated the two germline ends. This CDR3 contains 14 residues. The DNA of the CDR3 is TGTGCCAGTAGCATCCCAACGGGGAACAATGAGCAGTTCTTC. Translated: CASSIPTGNNEQFF.

CDR3 amino acids: CASSLPFNTEAFF. CDR3 DNA sequence: TGTGCCAGCAGCTTACCTTTTAACACTGAAGCTTTCTTT. This chain joins TRBV7-9 and TRBJ1-1; no definite D call. Per germline, CDR1 SEHNR and CDR2 FQNEAQ (reference sequence). The V end was cut by 2 bases, the J end by 2 bases, with 6 bases between. The CDR3 runs to 13 residues.

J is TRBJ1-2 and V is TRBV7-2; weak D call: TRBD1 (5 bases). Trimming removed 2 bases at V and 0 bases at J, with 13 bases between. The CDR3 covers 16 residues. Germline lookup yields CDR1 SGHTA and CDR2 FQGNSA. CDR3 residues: CASSLTLDRPNYGYTF. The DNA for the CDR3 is TGTGCCAGCAGCTTAACCCTTGACAGACCTAACTATGGCTACACCTTC.

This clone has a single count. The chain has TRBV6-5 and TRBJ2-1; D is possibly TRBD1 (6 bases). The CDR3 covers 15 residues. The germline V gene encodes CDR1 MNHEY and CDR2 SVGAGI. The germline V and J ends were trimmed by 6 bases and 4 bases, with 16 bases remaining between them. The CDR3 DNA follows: TGTGCCAGCAGGGGGGCCACATTATTATACAATGAGCAGTTCTTC. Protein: CASRGATLLYNEQFF.

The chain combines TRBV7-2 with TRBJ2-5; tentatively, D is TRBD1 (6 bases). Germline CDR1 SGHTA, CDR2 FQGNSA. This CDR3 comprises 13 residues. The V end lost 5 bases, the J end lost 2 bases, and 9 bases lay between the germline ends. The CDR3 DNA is TGTGCCAGCAGCGGGGGCCGACAAGAGACCCAGTACTTC. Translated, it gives CASSGGRQETQYF.

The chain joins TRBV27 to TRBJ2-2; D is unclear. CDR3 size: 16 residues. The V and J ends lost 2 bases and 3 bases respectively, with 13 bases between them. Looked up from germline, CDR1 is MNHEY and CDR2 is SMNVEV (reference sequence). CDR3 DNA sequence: TGTGCCAGCAGTTTAATGCGGCAGCCCTACACCGGGGAGCTGTTTTTT. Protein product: CASSLMRQPYTGELFF.

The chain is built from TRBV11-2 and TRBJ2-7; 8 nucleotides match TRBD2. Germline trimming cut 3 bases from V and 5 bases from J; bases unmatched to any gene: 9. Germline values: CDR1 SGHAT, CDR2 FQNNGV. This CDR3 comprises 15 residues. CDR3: CASSFLPAGGDEQYF. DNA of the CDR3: TGTGCCAGCAGCTTCCTCCCCGCGGGAGGTGACGAGCAGTACTTC. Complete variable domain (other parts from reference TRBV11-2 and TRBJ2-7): EAGVAQSPRYKIIEKRQSVAFWCNPISGHATLYWYQQILGQGPKLLIQFQNNGVVDDSQLPKDRFSAERLKGVDSTLKIQPAKLEDSAVYLCASSFLPAGGDEQYFGPGTRLTVT.

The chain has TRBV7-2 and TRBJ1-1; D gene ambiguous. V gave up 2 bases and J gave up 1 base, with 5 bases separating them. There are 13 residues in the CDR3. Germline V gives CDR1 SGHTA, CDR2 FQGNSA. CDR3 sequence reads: CASSLHRNTEAFF. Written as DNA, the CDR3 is TGTGCCAGCAGCTTACACAGGAACACTGAAGCTTTCTTT. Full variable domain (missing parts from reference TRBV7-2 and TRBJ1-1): GAGVSQSPSNKVTEKGKDVELRCDPISGHTALYWYRQSLGQGLEFLIYFQGNSAPDKSGLPSDRFSAERTGGSVSTLTIQRTQQEDSAVYLCASSLHRNTEAFFGQGTRLTVV.

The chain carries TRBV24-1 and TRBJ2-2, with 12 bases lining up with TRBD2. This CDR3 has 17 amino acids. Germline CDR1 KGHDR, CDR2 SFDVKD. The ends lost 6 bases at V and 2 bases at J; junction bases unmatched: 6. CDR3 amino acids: CATSPLAGGLNTGELFF. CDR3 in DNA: TGTGCCACCAGTCCGCTAGCGGGGGGGCTTAACACCGGGGAGCTGTTTTTT.